This TCR beta chain was sequenced in a study of OX40 agonist ivuxolimab in advanced cancers. Whole-study results and caveats: On average, CD8+ T cells showed a greater number of expanded clones than CD4+. Both blood CD4+ and CD8+ T cells showed clonal growth by week 6 at 0.1 to 3.0 mg/kg. Expansion of clones was among the lowest in partial responders at 0.1-3.0 mg/kg.

TCRdb keeps only in-frame clones here, not all; method: immunoSEQ multiplex PCR. Of 40,000 to 55,000 clones listed, around four fifths are singletons. About this clone: Its specificity is unknown.

The V end was cut by 7 bases, the J end by 5 bases, with 12 bases between. CDR3 length: 13 amino acids. CDR1 is MNHNY, CDR2 SVGAGI, per germline (reference sequence). The chain links TRBV6-6 to TRBJ1-5, with D maybe TRBD1 (5 bases). The clonotype originates from an adult with an advanced solid tumor such as melanoma, head and neck, liver or kidney cancer. The source was CD4+ or CD8+ T cells sorted from blood, collected in a trial of the OX40 agonist ivuxolimab. CDR3 amino acids: CASTLLGDQPQHF. DNA of the CDR3: TGTGCCAGCACACTCCTGGGGGATCAGCCCCAGCATTTT.